Here is one TCR beta chain with its context. The repertoire was sequenced with immunoSEQ multiplex PCR; TCRdb's copy has only in-frame clones and lacks some. Of around 52,000 clones in the sample, over 70% were seen once. This record belongs to a study of blood T cell repertoires in COVID-19. Whole-study context: In each case, the material was cDNA or gDNA derived from T cells, B-cell-depleted T cells, or PBMCs.

V was pared by 5 bases and J by 1 base, with 12 bases between. The V gene's germline CDR1 is SGHRS and CDR2 YFSETQ. The CDR3 runs 14 residues. This sequence joins TRBV5-1 and TRBJ1-1; D is undetermined. The specimen sequenced was peripheral blood. This TCR was sampled from a human donor in a cohort sampled during active COVID-19. CDR3 DNA sequence: TGCGCCAGCAGGTTTGGACTGCAGAACACTGAAGCTTTCTTT. This gives the protein CASRFGLQNTEAFF. The entire variable domain, with the rest obtained from reference TRBV5-1 and TRBJ1-1, is as follows: KAGVTQTPRYLIKTRGQQVTLSCSPISGHRSVSWYQQTPGQGLQFLFEYFSETQRNKGNFPGRFSGRQFSNSRSEMNVSTLELGDSALYLCASRFGLQNTEAFFGQGTRLTVV.